The subject of this entry is one T cell receptor beta chain. Its antigen remains unknown. The source of the sample is a study of T cell repertoires in cytomegalovirus infection. Study as a whole: HLA-C-restricted CMV epitopes, recently identified, and well-studied HLA-B-restricted ones were used by the study. Shared public TCR beta signatures pointed to both CMV infection and a matching HLA type. Study-wide points: Totalled public TCR beta family frequency picked out people who carried CMV plus the relevant HLA. CMV-specific HLA-C-restricted TCR beta clonotypes dominated the ex vivo response.

Between the trimmed V and J ends, which lost 5 bases and 3 bases, there was a span of 23 bases. CDR1 and CDR2 (germline): MNHEY, SMNVEV (reference sequence). The CDR3 is made up of 17 amino acids. TCRdb re-called the reads through MiXCR, storing one row per CDR3 protein. The table lists around 770,000 distinct CDR3 sequences, roughly 29% of them singletons. This sample comprised cultured CD8+ T cells from PBMCs, obtained from culture after CMV antigen stimulation. The chain combines TRBV27 with TRBJ2-7; D may be TRBD2 (6 bases). The TCR originated in a human donor in good health (CMV status not recorded). Some clones in this sample may be carry-over from other donors' samples. The DNA for the CDR3 is TGTGCCAGCAGTCTGACTATGGCGGAGGGTGGCATCTACGAGCAGTACGTC. It is translated as CASSLTMAEGGIYEQYV.